This T cell receptor beta chain was retrieved from a study of cytomegalovirus exposure and HLA in healthy donors. Study details: The use of the same platform for the 130 or so validation repertoires and the 550 to 850 first-cohort repertoires was reported by a later analysis.

V trimming: 0 bases; J trimming: 3 bases; junction bases outside the gene matches: 8. Germline values: CDR1 LGHNA, CDR2 YNFKEQ. The CDR3 extends over 16 amino acids. A remark on this clone: Antigen: not known.

TCRdb's copy holds only in-frame clones and misses some; the assay was immunoSEQ multiplex PCR. The sample lists approximately 100,000 clones, roughly 87% seen once, with 6.3% in the top ten. Study results and limitations: Reports described diagnosis of cytomegalovirus status by the classifier as highly specific and sensitive. TCR beta chains numbering 164 were designated cytomegalovirus-associated. In vitro testing confirmed a few CMV-associated chains as specific for CMV antigens.

The gene calls are TRBV4-2 and TRBJ2-7, with 7 bases that match TRBD1. The sequence was collected from a man aged 18 to 30 in good health and CMV-seropositive. The sequencing sample was made of PBMCs. This CDR3 is CASSQDPYRGVYEQYF. CDR3 coding DNA: TGTGCCAGCAGCCAAGATCCGTACAGGGGCGTCTACGAGCAGTACTTC.